This T cell receptor (beta chain) was obtained from a study of shared clonotypes between healthy human individuals. Points on this clone: Its antigen remains unidentified.

Assay: immunoSEQ multiplex PCR; the TCRdb copy retains only in-frame clones and omits some. The repertoire holds 2.3 million or so clones, with approximately 95% as singletons. V gave up 0 bases and J gave up 4 bases; unmatched junction bases: 4. Germline V gene sequence: CDR1 MRHNA, CDR2 SNTAGT. The CDR3 is 16 amino acids. General study results and limits: Generation probabilities were higher for clonotypes shared across all four sorted-subset donors than for unshared ones. Expectations were that clonotype sharing among donors would be affected by sequencing depth. A generally larger estimated richness was seen in naive subsets than in memory subsets. The genetic and exposure-history diversity represented was limited by few donors.

The V call is TRBV6-4, the J call TRBJ2-2, with 8 positions matching TRBD2. This clonotype was sampled from a man between 18 and 35 years old in good health. Some clones in this sample may be carry-over from other donors' samples. The sequenced material came from naive CD4+ T cells from PBMCs. The subset: CD45RA+ positively selected. The CDR3 here is CASSDSAGGRTGELFF. In DNA form, the CDR3 reads TGTGCCAGCAGTGACTCGGCGGGAGGCCGCACCGGGGAGCTGTTTTTT.